This T cell receptor beta chain came from a study of shared clonotypes between healthy human individuals. General observations from the study: Only blood underwent sampling, and tissue repertoires likely differ.

As regards this clone: The antigen remains undetermined.

Germline lookup yields CDR1 MNHEY and CDR2 SMNVEV (reference sequence). CDR3 length: 16 residues. V was clipped by 8 bases and J by 8 bases; unmatched bases: 13. For each subset, genomic DNA was distributed in equal portions over several immunoSEQ plates. Replicate sorted-subset PCRs were loaded with 150 to 200 ng DNA, 30,000 or so T cell genomes. Some clones are missing from TCRdb's copy, which holds only in-frame ones; the method was immunoSEQ multiplex PCR. Altogether about 820,000 clones are present, nearly 95% being singletons, with the ten largest covering nearly 25%. Cells designated naive CD8 were CD45RO-negative and were positively selected for CCR7, with terminally differentiated effector memory CD45RA+ cells excluded.

The TCR originated in a man between 25 and 39 years old in good health. The specimen was naive CD8+ T cells sorted from blood. This sequence joins TRBV27 and TRBJ2-1; TRBD1 matches 12 bases. The CDR3 nucleotides read TGTGCCAGCTCCCGCGGCCCGGGACAGGGGGCCGATGAGCAGTTCTTC. It specifies CASSRGPGQGADEQFF.